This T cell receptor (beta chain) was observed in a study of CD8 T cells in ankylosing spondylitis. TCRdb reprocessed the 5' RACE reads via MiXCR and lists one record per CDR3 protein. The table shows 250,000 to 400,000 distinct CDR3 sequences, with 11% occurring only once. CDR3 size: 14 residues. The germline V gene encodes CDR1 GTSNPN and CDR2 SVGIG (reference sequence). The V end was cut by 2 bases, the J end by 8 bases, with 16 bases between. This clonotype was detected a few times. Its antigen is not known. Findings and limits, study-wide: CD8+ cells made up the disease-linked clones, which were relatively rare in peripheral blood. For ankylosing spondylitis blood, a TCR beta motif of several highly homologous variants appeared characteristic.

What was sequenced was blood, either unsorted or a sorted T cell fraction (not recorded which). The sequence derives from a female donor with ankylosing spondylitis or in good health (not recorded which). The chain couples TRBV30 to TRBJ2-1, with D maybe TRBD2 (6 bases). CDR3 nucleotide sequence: TGTGCCTGGAGTTTGTATGAGGAGGGATATGAGCAGTTCTTC. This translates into CAWSLYEEGYEQFF.